The rows below give T cell receptor beta chains drawn from one sample of a study of preoperative IRX-2 immunotherapy in early breast cancer. Clones were sequenced by immunoSEQ multiplex PCR, and TCRdb holds only the in-frame ones, with some missing. The table lists 20,000 to 30,000 clones, over 85% of them singletons. The sample here was tumor tissue, taken after IRX-2 immunotherapy. The receptors were gathered from a human donor with breast cancer. CDR3s leave out the opening cysteine and the closing phenylalanine or tryptophan. Each record gives: CDR3 length, V gene, J gene, CDR3 protein.

14	TRBV5-1	TRBJ2-3	ASSSGGGALTDTQY
13	TRBV6-1	TRBJ2-1	ASSLGTETYNEQF
9	TRBV6-1	TRBJ1-2	ASSDNYGYT
13	TRBV5-1	TRBJ2-5	ASSLVSGGQETQY
9	TRBV7-6	TRBJ2-5	ASGFQETQY
16	TRBV7-8	TRBJ2-3	ASSITSGKLGPPDTQY
13	TRBV19	TRBJ1-4	ASSRSLTGNEKLF
13	TRBV6-1	TRBJ1-2	ASSEEGDRGDGYT
9	TRBV7-9	TRBJ1-2	ASSKGRGYT
13	TRBV2	TRBJ2-1	ASTLLTSIGGEQF
12	TRBV6-5	TRBJ1-5	ASSYAGSNQPQH
13	TRBV6-6	TRBJ1-3	ASSYLAGDGNTIY
13	TRBV4-1	TRBJ1-1	ASSQAYRGRTEAF
15	TRBV28	TRBJ2-4	ASSPPLGFVGGNIQY
12	TRBV5-1	TRBJ2-2	ASSDRVTTGELF
13	TRBV7-2	TRBJ2-1	ASSPGTSGGSGQF
12	TRBV19	TRBJ1-1	ASSIEIANTEAF
13	TRBV15	TRBJ1-4	ATSIEPGGDEKLF